The 22 T cell receptor beta chains presented below share a single source sample, sequenced in a study of T cells in Graves' hyperthyroidism and ophthalmopathy. There were TCR beta CDR3 regions amplified from RNA transcripts. With the HTBI primer set, the TCR CDR3 went through a first round of RT-PCR. TCRdb analysed the multiplex PCR reads with MiXCR anew, one entry per CDR3 protein. The sample has some 50,000 distinct CDR3 sequences, roughly half seen once. Sequenced input: peripheral blood or thyroid tissue (not recorded which). These receptor sequences come from a man between 18 and 29 years old with Graves' hyperthyroidism.

This clonotype came up many times. The chain joins TRBV3-1 to TRBJ1-5; D may be TRBD1 (6 bases). Deletions cut 3 bases from V and 9 bases from J, with 15 bases between. The CDR3 has 14 amino acids. CDR1 is LGHDT and CDR2 is YNNKEL in the germline V gene (reference sequence). The DNA for the CDR3 is TGTGCCAGCAGCCAGCAGGGGTTGGGTGGGCCCCAGCATTTT. This encodes CASSQQGLGGPQHF.

Comments on this clonotype: An end of the junction does not agree with germline; a read error may underlie this. The rearrangement uses TRBV5-1 and TRBJ2-7, with 9 positions matching TRBD2. Germline-derived CDR1 and CDR2 are SGHRS and YFSETQ. The CDR3 is made up of 15 amino acids. CDR3: CTSSLEAGGPYEQYF. Written as DNA, the CDR3 is TGCACCAGCAGCCTGGAGGCGGGAGGGCCCTACGAGCAGTACTTC.

Ten or more counts support this clonotype. This chain uses TRBV5-6 with TRBJ1-5, with D possibly matching TRBD1 (6 bases). V was pared by 8 bases and J by 7 bases, with 16 bases between. Germline values: CDR1 SGHDT, CDR2 YYEEEE. The CDR3 length is 13 residues. The CDR3 DNA is TGTGCCAGTCGAGAAGGGGGAGGGCAGCCCCAGCATTTT. Residues: CASREGGGQPQHF.

This clonotype was seen many times. The gene calls are TRBV19 and TRBJ1-5; TRBD1 aligns across 11 bases. Trimming took 9 bases from V and 4 from J; bases not matched to a gene: 5. The CDR3 sequence is 14 residues long. Looked up from germline, CDR1 is LNHDA and CDR2 is SQIVND (reference sequence). The CDR3 loop reads CASAGTGGNQPQHF. The DNA of the CDR3 is TGTGCCAGCGCTGGGACAGGGGGTAATCAGCCCCAGCATTTT.

To note about this clonotype: One base away lies a much larger clone, so this may be a sequencing read error. V is TRBV6-1 and J is TRBJ2-3, with 10 bases aligning to TRBD2. V trimming: 8 bases; J trimming: 4 bases; junction bases outside the gene matches: 9. CDR1 and CDR2 from the germline V gene are MNHNS and SASEGT. CDR3 length equals 15 residues. DNA of the CDR3: TGTGCCAGCTGCTCCAGCGGGAGGGCCGCAGATACGCAGTATTTT. It codes for CASCSSGRAADTQYF.

In DNA, the CDR3 is TGCAGCGTGAGGCCCGGGACTAGCGGCCGAACGGAGACCCAGTACTTC. Translated: CSVRPGTSGRTETQYF. The gene calls are TRBV29-1 and TRBJ2-5; TRBD2 matches at 11 bases. The germline V gene has CDR1 SQVTM and CDR2 ANQGSEA. This CDR3 has 16 residues. Losses at the gene ends were 6 bases for V and 5 bases for J; bases not matched to a gene: 14.

The chain recombines TRBV10-3 with TRBJ1-1, with a weak D call TRBD1 (5 bases). Trimming took off 0 bases at V and 1 base at J, with 12 bases between the two ends. Germline values: CDR1 ENHRY, CDR2 SYGVKD. The CDR3 is made up of 16 amino acids. This CDR3 is CAISESPGRGNTEAFF. CDR3 DNA sequence: TGTGCCATCAGTGAGTCGCCAGGGCGGGGGAACACTGAAGCTTTCTTT.

A few counts support this clonotype. The chain uses TRBV7-2 and TRBJ2-7, with 7 bases fitting TRBD1. In germline, CDR1 is SGHTA, CDR2 FQGNSA. The CDR3 loop spans 14 amino acids. Losses at the gene ends were 5 bases for V and 0 bases for J; bases not matched to a gene: 4. CDR3 loop: CASSTAGGSYEQYF. The CDR3, as DNA: TGTGCCAGCAGCACAGCAGGGGGCTCCTACGAGCAGTACTTC.

The chain couples TRBV7-2 to TRBJ1-6, with TRBD1 matching 7 bases. The trim removed 5 bases at V and 7 bases at J, leaving 8 bases unmatched. CDR3 length: 15 residues. Germline loops: CDR1 SGHTA, CDR2 FQGNSA. The CDR3 DNA is TGTGCCAGCAGCCCGCGGACAGGACTAAATTCACCCCTCCACTTT. Translated, it gives CASSPRTGLNSPLHF.

The rearrangement joins TRBV5-1 to TRBJ2-6; TRBD1 matches at 7 bases. The CDR3 spans 17 residues. Looked up from germline, CDR1 is SGHRS and CDR2 is YFSETQ. J gave up 0 bases and V 4 bases, and 7 bases lay outside the gene matches. The CDR3 loop reads CASSLGQSVSGANVLTF. The CDR3 coding sequence is TGCGCCAGCAGCCTGGGACAGTCGGTCTCTGGGGCCAACGTCCTGACTTTC.

This clonotype was seen a few times. Because the CDR3 is missing its conserved closing phenylalanine or tryptophan, this is likely a read error. J is TRBJ2-2 and V is TRBV12-3 or TRBV12-4; the D is unclear. The V and J ends lost 7 bases and 7 bases respectively, with 4 bases between them. This CDR3 region has 10 residues. The CDR3 protein is CASKYGELFP. In DNA, the CDR3 is TGTGCCAGCAAATACGGGGAGCTGTTTCCT.

By proportion, this clonotype is medium-sized. The chain recombines TRBV20-1 with TRBJ1-5; possible D gene TRBD1, 6 bases. The CDR3 totals 12 residues. V was cut by 4 bases and J by 6 bases, with 10 bases left in between. The germline V gene encodes CDR1 DFQATT and CDR2 SNEGSKA (reference sequence). CDR3 sequence (DNA): TGCAGTGCTAACAGGGTTGCTCAGCCCCAGCATTTT. It specifies CSANRVAQPQHF.

The genes are TRBV9 and TRBJ2-7; D might be TRBD1 (6 bases). This CDR3 has 13 amino acids. The ends were cut back, 7 bases at V and 5 bases at J, with 16 bases in the middle. Germline values: CDR1 SGDLS, CDR2 YYNGEE. The CDR3 loop is CASSHRVVDEQYF. CDR3 in DNA: TGTGCCAGCTCACACAGGGTAGTAGACGAGCAGTACTTC.

This clonotype showed up many times. V is TRBV25-1 and J is TRBJ2-3, with D unclear. This CDR3 comprises 15 residues. Trimming cost V 2 bases and J 2 bases, with 11 bases left between them. Germline assignment: CDR1 MGHDK and CDR2 SYGVNS. DNA for the CDR3: TGTGCCAGCAGTGAAGGTTTGATTTCCACAGATACGCAGTATTTT. This sequence encodes CASSEGLISTDTQYF.

This chain joins TRBV5-1 and TRBJ2-7; perhaps TRBD2 as D (6 bases). The CDR3 totals 13 residues. The ends were cut back, 0 bases at V and 3 bases at J, with 7 bases in the middle. Germline-derived CDR1 and CDR2 are SGHRS and YFSETQ. The CDR3 sequence: CASSLGGDYEQYF. CDR3 nucleotide sequence: TGCGCCAGCAGCTTGGGCGGGGACTACGAGCAGTACTTC.

This chain links TRBV7-4 with TRBJ1-6, with D hard to call. Trimming took 0 bases from V and 14 from J, leaving 14 bases between them. The CDR3 has 14 residues. Germline V gene sequence: CDR1 SGHVT, CDR2 SQSDAQ. CDR3 loop: CASSLASVRSTLHF. DNA of the CDR3: TGTGCCAGCAGCTTAGCTAGCGTTCGCAGCACCCTCCACTTT. Full variable domain (missing parts from reference TRBV7-4 and TRBJ1-6): GAGVSQSPRYKVAKRGRDVALRCDSISGHVTLYWYRQTLGQGSEVLTYSQSDAQRDKSGRPSGRFSAERPERSVSTLKIQRTEQGDSAVYLCASSLASVRSTLHFGNGTRLTVT.

This clonotype was detected only once. The rearrangement links TRBV20-1 to TRBJ2-5; D is uncertain. Per the germline V gene, CDR1 is DFQATT and CDR2 is SNEGSKA (reference sequence). This CDR3 spans 11 amino acids. Trimming shortened V by 7 bases and J by 1 base, and 7 bases separated the two germline ends. The CDR3 reads CSGHRQETQYF. CDR3 DNA: TGCAGTGGACATCGCCAAGAGACCCAGTACTTC.

Only a few counts were recorded for this clonotype. This chain links TRBV5-1 with TRBJ1-5, with 8 bases that match TRBD1. Germline CDR1 is SGHRS and CDR2 is YFSETQ. V lost 9 bases and J lost 1; bases outside the gene matches: 9. The CDR3 spans 15 residues. Here the CDR3 reads CATEAWTGSNQPQHF. The CDR3 DNA follows: TGCGCCACCGAGGCTTGGACAGGGAGCAATCAGCCCCAGCATTTT.

Comment on this clonotype: A junction end diverges from the germline sequence, so it may reflect a read error. This chain uses TRBV7-2 with TRBJ1-4; D gene unclear. This CDR3 has 12 amino acids. Germline V lookup: CDR1 SGHTA, CDR2 FQGNSA. CDR3 nucleotides: TGCACCAGCAGTTCTCGACTGGAAAAACTGTTTTTT. The encoded protein is CTSSSRLEKLFF.

The V call is TRBV7-8, the J call TRBJ1-1, with D tentatively TRBD1 (6 bases). Trimming removed 2 bases at V and 5 bases at J, with 9 bases between. The CDR3 sequence is 13 residues long. Per the germline V gene, CDR1 is SGHVS and CDR2 is FQNEAQ. The CDR3 reads CASSLRGKTEAFF. CDR3 nucleotides: TGTGCCAGCAGCTTAAGGGGGAAGACTGAAGCTTTCTTT.

This clonotype appeared many times. J is TRBJ2-3 and V is TRBV20-1; either TRBD1 or TRBD2 may supply D (5 bases each). The CDR3 is 15 amino acids. V shed 3 bases and J shed 2 bases, with 15 bases lying between them. Per germline, CDR1 DFQATT and CDR2 SNEGSKA (reference sequence). CDR3 sequence: CSARSRDGYTDTQYF. CDR3 DNA: TGCAGTGCTAGGAGCCGGGACGGATACACAGATACGCAGTATTTT.

The table lists this clonotype with a count of one. The germline gene is not matched at one end of the junction; a read error may be the cause. V usage is TRBV7-8 and J usage is TRBJ2-2, with TRBD2 matching 7 bases. Germline V CDR1 and CDR2: SGHVS, FQNEAQ. The length of the CDR3 is 16 residues. CDR3: CASSLRGGGRTGELSF. The CDR3 nucleotides are TGTGCCAGCAGCTTGAGGGGCGGGGGTCGTACCGGGGAGCTGTCTTTT.